This is a list of T cell receptor beta chains from one sample in a study of T cell repertoires in cytomegalovirus infection. In TCRdb, the reads were re-called with MiXCR into one record per CDR3 protein. Altogether over 300,000 distinct CDR3 sequences are present, more than 9% being singletons, with the ten largest covering about 4.5%. Sequencing used PBMCs. The receptors here all came from a human donor in good health (CMV status not recorded). Some clones in this sample may be carry-over from other donors' samples. Each CDR3 is given with its conserved first and last residue. The D gene is left open where the match is weak.

d_call	v_call	j_call	cdr3_aa
TRBD2	TRBV6-6	TRBJ2-1	CASSYSQREDAYNEQFF
NA	TRBV19	TRBJ2-1	CASSRQGYNEQFF
NA	TRBV7-9	TRBJ2-4	CASGETSHKNIQYF
NA	TRBV7-6	TRBJ2-7	CASSPLGLGTYEQYF
NA	TRBV7-2	TRBJ2-6	CASSPPLGQKSSGANVLTF
NA	TRBV7-9	TRBJ2-7	CASSSTTGYHEQYF
NA	TRBV30	TRBJ2-1	CASDRPDEQFF
TRBD2	TRBV10-3	TRBJ2-5	CAISVGVVAGADETQYF
NA	TRBV20-1	TRBJ2-5	CSARDMSILQETQYF
NA	TRBV7-2	TRBJ2-1	CASSTPPGGSPYNEQFF
TRBD2	TRBV19	TRBJ2-2	CASSILAGRVGELFF
TRBD2	TRBV11-3	TRBJ2-2	CASSYDGLAGASGELFF
TRBD2	TRBV28	TRBJ2-5	CASSSSGTSERETQYF
NA	TRBV30	TRBJ1-5	CAWSDQVNQPQHF
NA	TRBV2	TRBJ1-2	CASSGQRDLNYGYTF
NA	TRBV7-3	TRBJ2-7	CASSFSVGTDEQYF
TRBD1	TRBV7-8	TRBJ1-4	CASSPYRGPEKLFF
TRBD1	TRBV7-2	TRBJ2-6	CASSSPTGAGANVLTF
NA	TRBV6-6	TRBJ2-5	CASSSRGAPQETQYF
TRBD2	TRBV7-8	TRBJ2-1	CASSLYVAGSNEQFF
NA	TRBV2	TRBJ2-2	CASSARESLDTGELFF
NA	TRBV25-1	TRBJ1-2	CASSTGAGGYTF
NA	TRBV7-2	TRBJ2-6	CASSLVGTASGANVLTF
TRBD1	TRBV6-6	TRBJ2-7	CASRGETGANRREQYF
NA	TRBV7-2	TRBJ2-7	CASSLRARGVDEQYF
NA	TRBV15	TRBJ2-7	CATSRDRKGLGSEQYF
TRBD2	TRBV19	TRBJ2-2	CASSTLAGGFTGELFF
NA	TRBV7-2	TRBJ2-5	CASSWTPEGETQYF
NA	TRBV18	TRBJ1-6	CASSPQSGLGASPLHF
NA	TRBV13	TRBJ2-6	CASSLGPGSGANVLTF
NA	TRBV5-1	TRBJ1-1	CASSLSGIAEAFF
TRBD2	TRBV7-2	TRBJ2-2	CASSFWGGGFAGELFF
TRBD2	TRBV7-8	TRBJ2-7	CASSLGRVLTSGDLYEQYF
NA	TRBV25-1	TRBJ2-3	CASSEPGRTDTQYF
NA	TRBV7-2	TRBJ2-1	CASSPGRSNEQFF
NA	TRBV12-3/TRBV12-4	TRBJ2-7	CASRVGYEQYF
NA	TRBV7-2	TRBJ2-1	CASSPNLGGDGQFF
NA	TRBV7-9	TRBJ1-1	CASGGGAHLGNTEAFF
NA	TRBV27	TRBJ1-1	CASKKQGNTEAFF
TRBD2	TRBV7-8	TRBJ2-3	CASSPRGGSVDTQYF
NA	TRBV12-3/TRBV12-4	TRBJ1-1	CASSFQGLPFF
TRBD1	TRBV20-1	TRBJ1-2	CSAVGTGGNYGYTF
NA	TRBV7-3	TRBJ1-3	CASPQLTLEGSGNTIYF
NA	TRBV7-6	TRBJ2-2	CASSSRDTGELFF
TRBD1	TRBV18	TRBJ2-3	CASSSIGTGITDTQYF
TRBD1	TRBV12-3/TRBV12-4	TRBJ1-6	CASSLRVGTGTSPLHF
TRBD2	TRBV3-1	TRBJ2-1	CASSLIGTSGYNEQFF
NA	TRBV12-5	TRBJ1-5	CASARTELQPQHF
NA	TRBV7-2	TRBJ1-2	CASIPLGLAYGYTF
TRBD1	TRBV11-3	TRBJ2-7	CASSLRGTGSYEQYF
NA	TRBV6-2/TRBV6-3	TRBJ2-5	CASSPRGLAQETQYF
TRBD1	TRBV6-8	TRBJ2-7	CASSYSPNPRDRRHGEQYF
TRBD1	TRBV5-1	TRBJ2-7	CASRLGQAHRPYEQYF
NA	TRBV19	TRBJ2-5	CASSIAGSSQETQYF
NA	TRBV28	TRBJ1-3	CASSTASNGNTIYF
TRBD1	TRBV7-2	TRBJ1-4	CASSIRDRDAKLFF
TRBD2	TRBV7-9	TRBJ2-1	CASSPQLAGPYNEQFF
NA	TRBV6-5	TRBJ2-3	CANKGAQRGGWTDTQYF
NA	TRBV25-1	TRBJ1-1	CASSDHLEAFF